This T cell receptor (beta chain) comes out of a study of blood T cell repertoires in COVID-19. Across the study: The United States, Italy and Spain provided the acute and convalescent COVID-19 samples. The analysed material was cDNA or gDNA that came from T cells, B-cell-depleted T cells, or PBMCs.

How the authors handled the data: Reference gene primer amplification in the assay estimated nucleated cell counts. Assay: immunoSEQ multiplex PCR; the TCRdb copy retains only in-frame clones and omits some. V and J calls and clone size are as listed in that table; D and trimming were resolved from the DNA. This repertoire shows some 390,000 clones, roughly 86% found once; its top ten account for 2.5% to 3.5%. This CDR3 region has 14 residues. V gave up 6 bases and J gave up 4 bases, with 13 bases separating them. CDR1 and CDR2 from the germline V gene are MNHEY and SVGAGI. Sequenced input: peripheral blood. The V gene is TRBV6-5, the J gene TRBJ2-1; D remains ambiguous. The receptor's source is a human donor in a cohort sampled during active COVID-19. The CDR3 loop is CASSPRGRYNEQFF. The CDR3 DNA reads as TGTGCCAGCAGCCCCCGCGGCAGATACAATGAGCAGTTCTTC.